The 15 T cell receptor beta chains given below trace back to one sample, sequenced in a study of human T cells and chemical hapten exposure. The sample's time point: healthy volunteer bleed at 2 weeks. Before extraction, the whole blood was not fractionated, and total RNA was taken from it. TCRdb passed the RACE reads through MiXCR, listing each CDR3 protein once. The sample has some 50,000 distinct CDR3 sequences; about 4.1% are singletons. Specimen: whole blood. These receptor sequences come from a human donor in good health. Some clones in this sample may be carry-over from other donors' samples.

This clonotype was picked up a small number of times. This chain joins TRBV10-1 and TRBJ2-2; TRBD1 or TRBD2 may be the D gene (5 bases each). CDR3 length: 15 amino acids. V lost 6 bases and J lost 6, with 17 bases in between. The germline V gene encodes CDR1 WNHNN and CDR2 SYGVQD (reference sequence). The CDR3 nucleotides read TGCGCCAGCAGCCTAGGATGGGGGTCGGCCGGGGAGCTGTTTTTT. Amino acid sequence: CASSLGWGSAGELFF.

This clonotype showed up many times. The V call is TRBV7-9, the J call TRBJ2-3; D is possibly TRBD1 (6 bases). CDR1 SEHNR and CDR2 FQNEAQ come from the germline V gene (reference sequence). The germline V and J ends were trimmed by 1 base and 2 bases, with 10 bases remaining between them. The CDR3 is made up of 15 amino acids. The CDR3 spells CASSLGAGDTDTQYF. The CDR3 DNA reads TGTGCCAGCAGCTTAGGTGCAGGGGACACAGATACGCAGTATTTT.

At least ten counts were recorded for this clonotype. This chain joins TRBV27 and TRBJ2-7; 7 bases agree with TRBD1. This CDR3 spans 14 amino acids. CDR1 is MNHEY, CDR2 SMNVEV, per germline (reference sequence). V dropped 4 bases and J dropped 2; count of bases not matched to a gene: 5. CDR3 amino acids: CASSSRGPAYEQYF. The CDR3 coding sequence is TGTGCCAGCAGTTCTAGGGGGCCCGCCTACGAGCAGTACTTC.

Only a few counts were recorded for this clonotype. The chain uses TRBV7-6 and TRBJ2-1; 12 bases match TRBD2. This CDR3 contains 16 residues. Germline V CDR1 and CDR2: SGHVS, FNYEAQ. Trimming cost V 2 bases and J 3 bases; bases outside gene matches: 2. CDR3 sequence reads: CASSLLAGGDYNEQFF. The CDR3 coding sequence is TGTGCCAGCAGCTTACTAGCGGGGGGGGACTACAATGAGCAGTTCTTC.

In this sample, this clonotype turned up many times. V gene TRBV7-3 combines with J gene TRBJ1-5; tentatively, D is TRBD1 (5 bases). The CDR3 loop spans 13 amino acids. From germline, CDR1 is SGHTA and CDR2 FQGTGA. V dropped 2 bases and J dropped 4 bases, with 6 bases sitting between them. The CDR3 here is CASSLQGNQPQHF. CDR3 DNA: TGTGCCAGCAGCTTACAGGGAAATCAGCCCCAGCATTTT.

The CDR3: CASSLGQPSYNEQFF. CDR3 DNA: TGTGCCAGCAGCTTAGGACAGCCCTCCTACAATGAGCAGTTCTTC. V usage is TRBV11-1 and J usage is TRBJ2-1; D may be TRBD1 (5 bases). With 1 base removed from V and 0 bases from J, the gap between germline ends came to 7 bases. Germline CDR1 SGHAT, CDR2 FQDESV (reference sequence). CDR3 length: 15 residues.

This clonotype was seen at least ten times. The chain has TRBV24-1 and TRBJ2-7; a weak D match, TRBD1 (5 bases). The germline V gene has CDR1 KGHDR and CDR2 SFDVKD. V lost 3 bases, J lost 2 bases, and 10 bases lay in between. CDR3 length: 14 residues. The CDR3 sequence is CATSDSTGPYEQYF. DNA of the CDR3: TGTGCCACCAGTGATAGCACAGGCCCCTACGAGCAGTACTTC.

This clonotype was picked up many times. The V call is TRBV29-1, the J call TRBJ2-1, with D maybe TRBD2 (5 bases). The germline V gene has CDR1 SQVTM and CDR2 ANQGSEA. V dropped 4 bases and J dropped 8 bases, with 15 bases sitting between them. This CDR3 contains 13 residues. The CDR3 nucleotides read TGCAGCGTTGGAGGGTACCGAAAGGATGAGCAGTTCTTC. It translates to CSVGGYRKDEQFF.

This clonotype was observed at least ten times. The chain couples TRBV6-8 to TRBJ2-7; no definite D call. V gave up 6 bases and J gave up 0 bases, with 15 bases separating them. Germline-derived CDR1 and CDR2 are MNHGY and SAAAGT. This CDR3 comprises 15 residues. The CDR3: CASSPQAQLSYEQYF. The CDR3 DNA is TGTGCCAGCAGCCCCCAGGCGCAACTCTCCTACGAGCAGTACTTC.

This clonotype was observed at least ten times. J is TRBJ1-1 and V is TRBV14; D remains ambiguous. V was pared by 4 bases and J by 4 bases, with 16 bases between. Germline values: CDR1 SGHDN, CDR2 FVKESK. The CDR3 contains 15 residues. This CDR3 reads CASSLLRTSATEAFF. The CDR3 DNA is TGTGCCAGCAGCCTCTTAAGGACGTCTGCCACTGAAGCTTTCTTT. The variable domain in full, completed from reference TRBV14 and TRBJ1-1, reads EAGVTQFPSHSVIEKGQTVTLRCDPISGHDNLYWYRRVMGKEIKFLLHFVKESKQDESGMPNNRFLAERTGGTYSTLKVQPAELEDSGVYFCASSLLRTSATEAFFGQGTRLTVV.

At least ten counts were recorded for this clonotype. The rearrangement joins TRBV21-1 to TRBJ1-1; TRBD1 was called by the table and not checked on the DNA. TRBV21-1 counts as a pseudogene. The CDR3 sequence is 15 residues long. CDR3 protein: CASSYRDSANTEAFF. CDR3 sequence (DNA): TGTGCCAGCAGCTACCGGGACAGCGCGAACACTGAAGCTTTCTTT.

In its sample, this clonotype was seen many times. V is TRBV19 and J is TRBJ2-1, with TRBD2 matching over 7 bases. From germline, CDR1 is LNHDA and CDR2 SQIVND (reference sequence). V gave up 1 base and J gave up 7 bases; unmatched junction bases: 4. The CDR3 is made up of 14 amino acids. The CDR3 sequence is CASSIGGSENEQFF. In DNA, the CDR3 is TGTGCCAGTAGTATAGGCGGGAGTGAAAATGAGCAGTTCTTC.

There are many counts of this clonotype. In DNA, the CDR3 is TGCGCCAGCAGCTTAGAAGGGGCCAGGGAGCAGTACTTC. It is translated as CASSLEGAREQYF. The rearrangement joins TRBV5-1 to TRBJ2-7; a weak D match, TRBD1 (5 bases). Between the trimmed V and J ends, which lost 2 bases and 7 bases, there was a span of 13 bases. Germline CDR1 is SGHRS and CDR2 is YFSETQ. The CDR3 sequence is 13 residues long.

There are many counts of this clonotype. The rearrangement links TRBV12-3 or TRBV12-4 to TRBJ2-7, with 8 bases aligning to TRBD2. V lost 5 bases to trimming and J lost 2 bases; unmatched junction nucleotides: 11. The CDR3 runs 16 residues. CDR3 coding DNA: TGTGCCAGCAGTGGCCCCGAAGGGACTAGAGCCTACGAGCAGTACTTC. This sequence encodes CASSGPEGTRAYEQYF.

This clonotype was counted at least ten times. J is TRBJ1-1 and V is TRBV5-6; D is uncertain. Germline lookup yields CDR1 SGHDT and CDR2 YYEEEE. The CDR3 spans 14 residues. Trimming removed 4 bases from V and 7 bases from J, with 17 bases in between. The CDR3 spells CASSPMRRLGEAFF. In nucleotides, the CDR3 is TGTGCCAGCAGCCCCATGAGGAGGTTGGGTGAAGCTTTCTTT. The full variable domain, in which reference TRBV5-6 and TRBJ1-1 provide the parts outside the CDR3, is DAGVTQSPTHLIKTRGQQVTLRCSPKSGHDTVSWYQQALGQGPQFIFQYYEEEERQRGNFPDRFSGHQFPNYSSELNVNALLLGDSALYLCASSPMRRLGEAFFGQGTRLTVV.